The T cell receptor beta chain described here comes from a study of T cells in Graves' hyperthyroidism and ophthalmopathy. The V end lost 5 bases, the J end lost 0 bases, and 17 bases lay between the germline ends. Per germline, CDR1 SGHVS and CDR2 FQNEAQ. This CDR3 is built from 16 residues. Amplification of TCR beta CDR3 regions used RNA as the template. First-round RT-PCR targeting the TCR CDR3 was performed with the HTBI primer set. TCRdb re-derived calls from the multiplex PCR reads in MiXCR, one entry per CDR3 protein. The table has 550,000 to 650,000 distinct CDR3 sequences, roughly 13% seen once.

The specimen was blood. V usage is TRBV7-8 and J usage is TRBJ2-7; D is undetermined. This receptor was obtained from a woman in her twenties or thirties with Graves' hyperthyroidism that later progressed to Graves' ophthalmopathy. In DNA form, the CDR3 reads TGTGCCAGCAGCACTCTTCCTGGGCGGAACTCCTACGAGCAGTACTTC. Its translation is CASSTLPGRNSYEQYF.